This T cell receptor beta chain was sequenced during a study of T cell changes during pregnancy in multiple sclerosis (dated by TCRdb to about 2019). Background for the entire study: The study examined how the T cell repertoire changed over the course of pregnancy in women with multiple sclerosis.

Trimming costs V 3 bases and J 7 bases, and their ends lie 16 bases apart. The CDR3 runs 16 residues from the cysteine to the phenylalanine. CDR3 DNA is the only sequence kept; it has 48 bases, read in frame from the first base. Based on the germline V gene (reference sequence), the CDR1 and CDR2 sequences are LNHDA and SQIVND. The library was prepared using the immunoSEQ multiplex PCR assay. TCRdb re-hosts the immuneACCESS table, in-frame sequences only. Its copies lack some clones; in the studies checked, an unresolved V gene accounts for under half of them, and the cause for the rest is not known. Recorded for this sample are approximately 69,000 clones; about 94% of them occurred a single time. Clones ranked in the top ten supply 0.58% of the sample. As to this clone: This receptor's antigen is unknown. No clone much larger than this one lies a single base away; base qualities are absent.

Specimen: peripheral blood, collected in the third trimester of pregnancy. The source is a female donor with multiple sclerosis, enrolled in a pregnancy study. The sequence links TRBV19 to TRBJ1-6; a confident D gene designation cannot be given. This receptor has the CDR3 CASSIPGVAGNSPLHF. The bases are TGTGCCAGTAGTATCCCGGGCGTGGCGGGGAATTCACCCCTCCACTTT.